This TCR beta chain comes out of a study of lymphopenia after photon versus proton radiotherapy (dated by TCRdb to about 2019). Looking at the study overall: Photon and proton radiation therapy were compared by the study for their immunological effects in patients with gastrointestinal tumors who developed high-grade lymphopenia. The cohort comprised 20 or so patients with gastrointestinal tumors who received either photon or proton therapy and then developed lymphopenia. The study aimed to characterize how the two radiation modalities differ in their impact on the immune system. What the work shows at the level of the full study, not this receptor alone: Across the cohort, a larger post-nadir drop in TCR diversity was inversely correlated with overall survival time among patients who died. The authors looked at the survival association only in patients who died, and they framed better survival with proton therapy as a possibility rather than a demonstrated result. During treatment, patients who received proton therapy stayed relatively stable, whereas patients who received photon therapy lost naive T cells and TCR diversity and gained effector/memory populations. After the lymphocyte count nadir, repertoires from photon-treated patients showed oligoclonal expansion, particularly of CD8+ Temra cells, and this expansion drove the decline in diversity.

The method behind the library was the immunoSEQ multiplex PCR assay. T cell repertoires were profiled by deep sequencing of rearranged TCR beta loci, alongside multiparametric flow cytometry. The table was pulled from immuneACCESS by TCRdb, which kept in-frame rearrangements only. Such tables lose some clones; where checked, under half of the loss comes from unresolved V genes, and the rest has no known cause. The sample table lists about 25,000 clones, about nine tenths of them with a count of one. The top ten hold around 19% of the sample. The cysteine opens and the phenylalanine closes a CDR3 of 14 amino acids. The CDR3 DNA has 42 bases and is translated from base 1. V is pared back by 2 bases and J by 2 bases, with 10 bases lying between the germline termini. CDR1 and CDR2 (KGHSH, LQKENI) derive from the germline V gene. On this clone itself: The antigen it binds to is not known. No qualities accompany the bases; no much larger clone lies one base away.

The chain is assembled from TRBV18 and TRBJ2-7; no D segment can be confidently identified. This TCR was sampled from a man aged 50 or older with gastric cancer. This sample comprised peripheral blood, obtained from a patient treated with photon-based radiotherapy. The bases read TGTGCCAGCTCACCATATCCCGAAACCTACGAGCAGTACTTC. Its coded protein is CASSPYPETYEQYF.